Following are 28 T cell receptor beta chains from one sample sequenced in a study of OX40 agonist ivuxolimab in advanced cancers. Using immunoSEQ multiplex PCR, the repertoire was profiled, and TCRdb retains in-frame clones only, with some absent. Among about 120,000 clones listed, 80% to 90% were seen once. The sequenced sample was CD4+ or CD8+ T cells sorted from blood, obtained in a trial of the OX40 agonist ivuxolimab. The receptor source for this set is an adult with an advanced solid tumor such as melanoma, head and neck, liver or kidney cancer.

CDR3 DNA sequence: TGTGCCAGCAGCTTGACTAGCGGAGCTAGCACAGATACGCAGTATTTT. Residues: CASSLTSGASTDTQYF. The V call is TRBV5-4, the J call TRBJ2-3; 8 nucleotides match TRBD2. V shed 1 base, J shed 0 bases, and the junction held 4 bases outside the gene matches. Per the germline V gene, CDR1 is SGHNT and CDR2 is YYREEE (reference sequence). This CDR3 is 16 amino acids long.

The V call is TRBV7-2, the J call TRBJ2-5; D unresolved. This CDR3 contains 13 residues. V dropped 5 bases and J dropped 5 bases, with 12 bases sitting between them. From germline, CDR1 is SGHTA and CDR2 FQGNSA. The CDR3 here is CASSPRAIETQYF. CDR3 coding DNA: TGTGCCAGCAGCCCTCGAGCAATTGAGACCCAGTACTTC.

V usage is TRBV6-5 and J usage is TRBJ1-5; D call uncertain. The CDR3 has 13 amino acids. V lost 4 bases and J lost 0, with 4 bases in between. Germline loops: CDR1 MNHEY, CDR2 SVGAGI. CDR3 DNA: TGTGCCAGCAGTTCGGATAGCAATCAGCCCCAGCATTTT. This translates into CASSSDSNQPQHF.

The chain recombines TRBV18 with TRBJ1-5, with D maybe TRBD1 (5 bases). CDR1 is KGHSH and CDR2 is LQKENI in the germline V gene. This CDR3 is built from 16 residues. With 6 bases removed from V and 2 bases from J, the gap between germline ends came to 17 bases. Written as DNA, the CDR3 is TGTGCCAGCTCCCCCCAAACGGGACGGGGCAATCAGCCCCAGCATTTT. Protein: CASSPQTGRGNQPQHF.

The CDR3 is CAWTLLTGTRSEQYF. The CDR3 DNA reads TGTGCCTGGACACTACTGACCGGGACTAGATCCGAGCAGTACTTC. The chain uses TRBV30 and TRBJ2-7, with TRBD2 identical over 8 bases. The V gene's germline CDR1 is GTSNPN and CDR2 SVGIG (reference sequence). The CDR3 consists of 15 residues. The V and J ends lost 4 bases and 6 bases, in that order; junction bases with no gene match: 14.

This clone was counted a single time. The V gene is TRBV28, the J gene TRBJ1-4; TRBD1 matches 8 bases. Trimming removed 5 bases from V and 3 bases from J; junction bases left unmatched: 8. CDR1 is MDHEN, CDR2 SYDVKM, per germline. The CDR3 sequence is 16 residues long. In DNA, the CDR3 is TGTGCCAGCAGTCCACAGGGGGGGGTACCTAATGAAAAACTGTTTTTT. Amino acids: CASSPQGGVPNEKLFF. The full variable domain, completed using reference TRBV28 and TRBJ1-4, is DVKVTQSSRYLVKRTGEKVFLECVQDMDHENMFWYRQDPGLGLRLIYFSYDVKMKEKGDIPEGYSVSREKKERFSLILESASTNQTSMYLCASSPQGGVPNEKLFFGSGTQLSVL.

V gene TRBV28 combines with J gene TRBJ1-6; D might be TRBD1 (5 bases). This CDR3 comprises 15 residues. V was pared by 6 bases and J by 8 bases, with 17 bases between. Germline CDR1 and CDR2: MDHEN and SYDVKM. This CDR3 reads CASSSAQGVDSPLHF. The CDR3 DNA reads TGTGCCAGCAGCTCGGCCCAAGGGGTGGATTCACCCCTCCACTTT.

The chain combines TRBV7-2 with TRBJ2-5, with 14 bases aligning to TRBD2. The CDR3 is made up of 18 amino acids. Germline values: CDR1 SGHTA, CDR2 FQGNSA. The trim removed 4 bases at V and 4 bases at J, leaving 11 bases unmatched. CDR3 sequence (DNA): TGTGCCAGCAGCTACCAGGGACTAGCGGGGGCCTTAGGAGAGACCCAGTACTTC. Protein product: CASSYQGLAGALGETQYF. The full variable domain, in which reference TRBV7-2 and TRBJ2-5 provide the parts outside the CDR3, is GAGVSQSPSNKVTEKGKDVELRCDPISGHTALYWYRQSLGQGLEFLIYFQGNSAPDKSGLPSDRFSAERTGGSVSTLTIQRTQQEDSAVYLCASSYQGLAGALGETQYFGPGTRLLVL.

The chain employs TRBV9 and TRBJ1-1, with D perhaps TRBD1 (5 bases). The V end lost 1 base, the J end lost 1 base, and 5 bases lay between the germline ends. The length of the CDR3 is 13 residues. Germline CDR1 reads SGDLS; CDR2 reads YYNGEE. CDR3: CASSVTGNTEAFF. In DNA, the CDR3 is TGTGCCAGCAGCGTAACAGGGAACACTGAAGCTTTCTTT.

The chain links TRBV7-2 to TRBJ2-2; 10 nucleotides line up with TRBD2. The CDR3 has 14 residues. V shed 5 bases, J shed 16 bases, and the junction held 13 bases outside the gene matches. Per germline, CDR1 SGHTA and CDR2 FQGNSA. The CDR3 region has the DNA TGTGCCAGCAGCCCAACTAGCGGGGCGTTACCGACGTTTTTT. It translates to CASSPTSGALPTFF.

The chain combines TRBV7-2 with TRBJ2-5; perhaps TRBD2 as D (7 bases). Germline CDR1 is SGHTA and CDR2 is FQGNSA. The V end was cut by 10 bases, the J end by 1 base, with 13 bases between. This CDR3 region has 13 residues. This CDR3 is CATRAGAQETQYF. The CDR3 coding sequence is TGTGCCACCCGGGCGGGGGCCCAAGAGACCCAGTACTTC.

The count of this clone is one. CDR3 DNA sequence: TGTGCCAGCAGCTCCCCGAGACAGGGGGCGGGGGAGCAGTACTTC. Its translation: CASSSPRQGAGEQYF. The V call is TRBV7-2, the J call TRBJ2-7; 10 bases are a match to TRBD1. Germline lookup yields CDR1 SGHTA and CDR2 FQGNSA. CDR3 length equals 15 residues. Trimming at V came to 4 bases and at J to 7 bases, leaving 10 bases not matched to a gene.

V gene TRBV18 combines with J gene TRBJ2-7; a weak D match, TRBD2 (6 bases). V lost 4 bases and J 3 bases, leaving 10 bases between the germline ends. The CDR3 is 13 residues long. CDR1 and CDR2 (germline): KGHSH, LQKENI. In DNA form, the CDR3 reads TGTGCCAGCTCACTTTTGCGGGGCTACGAGCAGTACTTC. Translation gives CASSLLRGYEQYF.

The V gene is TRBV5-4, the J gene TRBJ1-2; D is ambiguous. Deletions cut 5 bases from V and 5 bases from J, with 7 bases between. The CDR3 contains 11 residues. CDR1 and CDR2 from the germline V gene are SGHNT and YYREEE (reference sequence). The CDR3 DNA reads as TGTGCCAGCAGGCATGCTTATGGCTACACCTTC. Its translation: CASRHAYGYTF.

Here the CDR3 DNA reads TGTGCCTCGGACGCCGGGACCAGCAATCAGCCCCAGCATTTT. This gives the protein CASDAGTSNQPQHF. V gene TRBV30 combines with J gene TRBJ1-5, with D perhaps matching TRBD1 (5 bases). CDR3 length: 14 residues. Germline CDR1 reads GTSNPN; CDR2 reads SVGIG (reference sequence). Deletions cut 7 bases from V and 1 base from J, with 14 bases between.

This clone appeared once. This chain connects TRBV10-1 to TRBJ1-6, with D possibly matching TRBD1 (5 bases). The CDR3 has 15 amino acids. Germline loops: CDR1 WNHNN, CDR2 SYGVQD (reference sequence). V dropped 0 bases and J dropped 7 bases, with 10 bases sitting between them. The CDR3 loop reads CASSESGQPNSPLHF. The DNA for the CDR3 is TGCGCCAGCAGTGAGTCGGGGCAGCCCAATTCACCCCTCCACTTT.

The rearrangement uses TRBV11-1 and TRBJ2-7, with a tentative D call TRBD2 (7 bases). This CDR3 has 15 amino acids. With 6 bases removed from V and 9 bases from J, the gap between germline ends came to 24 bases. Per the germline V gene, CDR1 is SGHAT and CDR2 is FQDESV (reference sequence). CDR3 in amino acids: CASSTTEGAGGAQYF. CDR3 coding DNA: TGTGCCAGCAGTACGACGGAAGGGGCTGGGGGGGCGCAGTACTTC.

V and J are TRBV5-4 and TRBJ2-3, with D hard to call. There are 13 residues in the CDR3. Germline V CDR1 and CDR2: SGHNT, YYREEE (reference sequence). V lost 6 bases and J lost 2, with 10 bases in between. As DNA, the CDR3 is TGTGCCAGCAAAACGGACCCCACAGATACGCAGTATTTT. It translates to CASKTDPTDTQYF.

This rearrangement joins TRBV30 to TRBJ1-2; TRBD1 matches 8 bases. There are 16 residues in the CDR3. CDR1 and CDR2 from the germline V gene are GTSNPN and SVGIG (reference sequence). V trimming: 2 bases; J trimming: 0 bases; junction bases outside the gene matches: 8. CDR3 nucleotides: TGTGCCTGGAGTCTCGACAGGGGTTTAGCTAACTATGGCTACACCTTC. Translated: CAWSLDRGLANYGYTF. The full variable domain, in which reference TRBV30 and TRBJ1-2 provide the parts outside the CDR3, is SQTIHQWPATLVQPVGSPLSLECTVEGTSNPNLYWYRQAAGRGLQLLFYSVGIGQISSEVPQNLSASRPQDRQFILSSKKLLLSDSGFYLCAWSLDRGLANYGYTFGSGTRLTVV.

In DNA, the CDR3 is TGTGCCAGCAGTGACTCTGTTGAGGGCCGCACTGAAGCTTTCTTT. Amino acids: CASSDSVEGRTEAFF. The J gene is TRBJ1-1, the V gene TRBV6-4; unclear D gene. There are 15 residues in the CDR3. The V gene lost 0 bases and the J gene lost 4 bases, with 12 bases spanning the gap. Germline V gene data show CDR1 as MRHNA and CDR2 as SNTAGT.

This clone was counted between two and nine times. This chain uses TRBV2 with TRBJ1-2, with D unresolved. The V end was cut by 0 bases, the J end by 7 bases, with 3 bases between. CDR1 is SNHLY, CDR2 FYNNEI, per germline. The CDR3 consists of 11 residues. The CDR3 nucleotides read TGTGCCAGCAGTGAAGCTGGTGGCTACACCTTC. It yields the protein CASSEAGGYTF.

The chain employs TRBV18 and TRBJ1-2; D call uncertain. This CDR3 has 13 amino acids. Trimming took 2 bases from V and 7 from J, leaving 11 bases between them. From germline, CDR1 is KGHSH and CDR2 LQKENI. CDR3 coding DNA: TGTGCCAGCTCACCATCCGGTGGAGGTGGCTACACCTTC. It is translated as CASSPSGGGGYTF.

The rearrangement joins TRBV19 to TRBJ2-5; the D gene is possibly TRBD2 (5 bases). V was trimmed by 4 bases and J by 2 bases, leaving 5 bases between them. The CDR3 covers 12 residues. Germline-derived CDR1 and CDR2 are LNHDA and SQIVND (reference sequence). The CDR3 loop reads CASSKRQETQYF. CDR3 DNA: TGTGCCAGTAGTAAGCGGCAAGAGACCCAGTACTTC.

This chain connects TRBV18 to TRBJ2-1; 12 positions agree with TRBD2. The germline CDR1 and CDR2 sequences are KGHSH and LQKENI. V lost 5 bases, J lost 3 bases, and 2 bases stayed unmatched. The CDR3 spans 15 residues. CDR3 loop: CASSEGLAGYNEQFF. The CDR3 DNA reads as TGTGCCAGCTCAGAGGGACTAGCGGGCTACAATGAGCAGTTCTTC.

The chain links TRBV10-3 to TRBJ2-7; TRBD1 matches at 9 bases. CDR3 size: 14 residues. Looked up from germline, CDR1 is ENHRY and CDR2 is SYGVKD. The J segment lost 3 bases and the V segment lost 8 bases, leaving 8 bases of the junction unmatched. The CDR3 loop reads CAIATRQGDYEQYF. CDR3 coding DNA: TGTGCCATCGCTACCAGACAGGGGGACTACGAGCAGTACTTC.

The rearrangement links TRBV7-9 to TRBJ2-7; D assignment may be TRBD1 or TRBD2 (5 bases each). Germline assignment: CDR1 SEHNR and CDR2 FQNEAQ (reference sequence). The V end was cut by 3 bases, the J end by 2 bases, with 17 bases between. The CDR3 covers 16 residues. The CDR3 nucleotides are TGTGCCAGCAGCTTGGCTACCGGGACGGCTACCTACGAGCAGTACTTC. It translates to CASSLATGTATYEQYF.

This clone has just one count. CDR3 sequence reads: CASSMRGELFF. Written as DNA, the CDR3 is TGTGCCAGCAGCATGAGGGGGGAGCTGTTTTTT. This chain uses TRBV6-5 with TRBJ2-2; D not certain. The CDR3 loop spans 11 amino acids. Germline values: CDR1 MNHEY, CDR2 SVGAGI. Trimming shortened V by 6 bases and J by 8 bases, and 7 bases separated the two germline ends.

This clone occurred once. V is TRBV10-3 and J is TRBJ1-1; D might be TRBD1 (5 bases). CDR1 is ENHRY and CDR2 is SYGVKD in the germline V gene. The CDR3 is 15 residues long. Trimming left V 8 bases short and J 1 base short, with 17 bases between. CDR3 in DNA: TGTGCCATCGGGGGGAACAGGAGCCAGAACACTGAAGCTTTCTTT. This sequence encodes CAIGGNRSQNTEAFF.